The next 13 T cell receptor beta chains were all read from a single sample in a study of human T cells and chemical hapten exposure. Time point given: pre-sensitization, week 0. Treatment noted: therapeutic diphenylcyclopropenone sensitization with weekly scalp DPC. One entry per CDR3 protein results from TCRdb running MiXCR on the RACE reads. This sample has tens of thousands of distinct CDR3 sequences; 12% to 15% occur once, and the top ten carry 3.5% to 6%. Sequencing was performed on whole blood, taken in connection with sensitization to the hapten diphenylcyclopropenone (DPC). The source of these receptors is a woman aged 50 to 60 with alopecia areata. Some clones in this sample may be carry-over from other donors' samples.

This clonotype was found many times. This rearrangement joins TRBV20-1 to TRBJ1-2, with no clear D. Germline lookup yields CDR1 DFQATT and CDR2 SNEGSKA (reference sequence). V lost 5 bases, J lost 2 bases, and 6 bases lay in between. The CDR3 totals 11 residues. Written as DNA, the CDR3 is TGCAGTGCTCCCGGGAACTATGGCTACACCTTC. Amino acids: CSAPGNYGYTF.

The sample holds a few counts of this clonotype. The genes are TRBV7-2 and TRBJ2-7; 11 nucleotides agree with TRBD2. The germline gives CDR1 SGHTA, CDR2 FQGNSA. The CDR3 has 18 residues. The J segment lost 4 bases and the V segment lost 2 bases, leaving 13 bases of the junction unmatched. In DNA form, the CDR3 reads TGTGCCAGCAGCTTAAGACCCCCGGCTAGCGGGGGGCGGTACGAGCAGTACTTC. Protein sequence: CASSLRPPASGGRYEQYF.

The table lists this clonotype with many counts. The chain joins TRBV27 to TRBJ1-1, with unresolved D. This CDR3 contains 13 residues. Trimming took 3 bases from V and 1 from J, leaving 6 bases between them. Germline V CDR1 and CDR2: MNHEY, SMNVEV (reference sequence). CDR3 protein: CASSFRENTEAFF. In nucleotides, the CDR3 is TGTGCCAGCAGTTTTAGGGAGAACACTGAAGCTTTCTTT.

This clonotype has a count of ten or more. The chain uses TRBV6-2 or TRBV6-3 and TRBJ2-1; 14 nucleotides line up with TRBD2. The junction had 5 bases not matched to a gene; V was cut back by 6 bases and J by 10 bases. Germline CDR1 and CDR2: MNHEY and SVGEGT. The CDR3 is 14 residues long. The CDR3 loop reads CASSGTSGSWEQFF. The CDR3 DNA sequence: TGTGCCAGCAGCGGGACTAGCGGGAGTTGGGAGCAGTTCTTC.

This chain links TRBV12-2 with TRBJ2-7; TRBD2, the table's D call, lacks a check against the DNA. TRBV12-2 has pseudogene status. The CDR3 runs to 18 residues. CDR3 sequence reads: CASRLESSGNIRTYEQYF. For the CDR3, the DNA is TGTGCAAGTCGCTTAGAATCTAGCGGCAACATCCGAACCTACGAGCAGTACTTC.

This clonotype appeared a few times. The gene calls are TRBV18 and TRBJ1-1, with D uncertain. The CDR3 sequence is 13 residues long. Germline loops: CDR1 KGHSH, CDR2 LQKENI. V dropped 4 bases and J dropped 5 bases, with 11 bases sitting between them. The CDR3: CASSLIRDTEAFF. The CDR3 region has the DNA TGTGCCAGCTCACTTATCCGGGATACTGAAGCTTTCTTT.

This clonotype was detected a few times. The gene calls are TRBV7-8 and TRBJ1-2; possible D gene TRBD1, 5 bases. This CDR3 spans 13 amino acids. V was clipped by 3 bases and J by 5 bases, with 10 bases between them. Germline CDR1 and CDR2: SGHVS and FQNEAQ. In nucleotides, the CDR3 is TGTGCCAGCAGCTTTCGGGGGTCTTATGGCTACACCTTC. Translation gives CASSFRGSYGYTF. The full variable domain, completed using reference TRBV7-8 and TRBJ1-2, is GAGVSQSPRYKVAKRGQDVALRCDPISGHVSLFWYQQALGQGPEFLTYFQNEAQLDKSGLPSDRFFAERPEGSVSTLKIQRTQQEDSAVYLCASSFRGSYGYTFGSGTRLTVV.

This clonotype was counted between two and nine times. J is TRBJ2-1 and V is TRBV12-3 or TRBV12-4; no definite D call. CDR3 length equals 15 residues. The germline V and J ends were trimmed by 2 bases and 4 bases, with 12 bases remaining between them. As DNA, the CDR3 is TGTGCCAGCAGTTTATCTACTGAGGCATACAATGAGCAGTTCTTC. Protein sequence: CASSLSTEAYNEQFF.

This clonotype came up a few times. V gene TRBV20-1 combines with J gene TRBJ2-7; 9 bases fit TRBD2. V shed 5 bases, J shed 3 bases, and the junction held 5 bases outside the gene matches. The germline V gene encodes CDR1 DFQATT and CDR2 SNEGSKA (reference sequence). This CDR3 contains 13 residues. CDR3 loop: CSAPAGGSYEQYF. CDR3 in DNA: TGCAGTGCTCCGGCGGGAGGGAGCTACGAGCAGTACTTC.

In its sample, this clonotype was seen once. No conserved phenylalanine or tryptophan is present at the end of the CDR3, so a read error is the likely explanation. The CDR3 sequence is CASRSVTGGPDEQFS. For the CDR3, the DNA is TGTGCCAGCAGATCTGTAACGGGAGGGCCAGATGAGCAGTTCTCC. This chain joins TRBV6-5 and TRBJ2-1, with 8 bases aligning to TRBD2. Trimming cost V 6 bases and J 8 bases; bases outside gene matches: 12. CDR3 length: 15 residues. CDR1 and CDR2 from the germline V gene are MNHEY and SVGAGI.

The chain employs TRBV2 and TRBJ1-2; D gene uncertain. CDR3 size: 13 residues. Trimming left V 1 base short and J 1 base short, with 4 bases between. Germline assignment: CDR1 SNHLY and CDR2 FYNNEI. DNA for the CDR3: TGTGCCAGCAGTGAAGGTCTTAACTATGGCTACACCTTC. It yields the protein CASSEGLNYGYTF.

This clonotype appeared a few times. The chain joins TRBV20-1 to TRBJ2-1; possible D gene TRBD1, 6 bases. The CDR3 contains 14 residues. Trimming cost V 3 bases and J 8 bases, with 17 bases left between them. Germline V gene sequence: CDR1 DFQATT, CDR2 SNEGSKA (reference sequence). The CDR3 sequence is CSARAPTGNYEQFF. CDR3 bases: TGCAGTGCTAGGGCCCCGACAGGAAACTATGAGCAGTTCTTC.

This clonotype was counted only a few times. The chain uses TRBV10-2 and TRBJ1-5, with a possible D match to TRBD1 (6 bases). V lost 3 bases to trimming and J lost 1 base, with 10 bases between them. Germline V lookup: CDR1 WSHSY, CDR2 SAAADI. CDR3 length: 15 amino acids. The CDR3 loop is CASSDMDRSNQPQHF. The CDR3 DNA sequence: TGCGCCAGCAGTGACATGGACAGAAGCAATCAGCCCCAGCATTTT.